The present TCR beta chain was sequenced within a study of beta chain features in type 1 diabetes. Overall study context: Examined across all samples were just under 110,000,000 sorted cells.

As for this clone: Antigen specificity is unknown.

Purity exceeded 95% in all sorted populations. Reverse transcribing all isolated RNA meant expressed TCRB transcripts were sequenced. This table comes from immunoSEQ multiplex PCR, and its TCRdb copy is limited to in-frame clones, with some not included. The table shows 300,000 to 350,000 clones, with around 9% occurring only once. Study-wide points: Moderate yet significant TCRB CDR3 shortening was seen in Type 1 diabetes patients in all four CD4+ subsets.

The CDR3 covers 15 residues. V lost 1 base to trimming and J lost 0 bases, with 8 bases between them. CDR1 SGDLS and CDR2 YYNGEE come from the germline V gene. The sequencing input was central memory CD4+ T cells from blood. The genes are TRBV9 and TRBJ2-1; D remains unclear. This TCR came from a young man with type 1 diabetes. The CDR3 sequence is CASSVTVGSYNEQFF. The CDR3, as DNA: TGTGCCAGCAGCGTAACGGTGGGCTCCTACAATGAGCAGTTCTTC.